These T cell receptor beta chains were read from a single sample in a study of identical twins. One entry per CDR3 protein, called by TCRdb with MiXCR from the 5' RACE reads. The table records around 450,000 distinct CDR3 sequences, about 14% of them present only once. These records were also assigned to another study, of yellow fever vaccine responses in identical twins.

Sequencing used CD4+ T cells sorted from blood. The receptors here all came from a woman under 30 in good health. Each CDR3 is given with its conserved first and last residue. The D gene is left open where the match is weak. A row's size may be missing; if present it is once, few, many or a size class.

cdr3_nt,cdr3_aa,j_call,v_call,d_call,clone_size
TGTGCCATCAGTGGCAGCAGGGGCTCGAACACTGAAGCTTTCTTT,CAISGSRGSNTEAFF,TRBJ1-1,TRBV10-3,NA,few
TGCAGTGTCCTAGCGGGCACAGATACGCAGTATTTT,CSVLAGTDTQYF,TRBJ2-3,TRBV20-1,TRBD2,NA
TGTGCCAGCAGTTCGGGGGCGGGCACTGAAGCTTTCTTT,CASSSGAGTEAFF,TRBJ1-1,TRBV12-3/TRBV12-4,NA,few
TGTGCCAGTAGTACAAGACAGGGGGCCTCCTACGAGCAGCACTTC,CASSTRQGASYEQHF,TRBJ2-7,TRBV19,TRBD1,few
TGTGCCAGCAGCCAAGGTGCTTTGAGCTCCTACAATGAGCAGTTCTTC,CASSQGALSSYNEQFF,TRBJ2-1,TRBV7-3,NA,NA
TGTGCCACCAGCAGAAACCGACACAATGAGCAGTTCTTC,CATSRNRHNEQFF,TRBJ2-1,TRBV15,NA,few
TGCGCCAGCAGCCCGTCTAGCGGGGCCCAAAATACGCAGTATTTT,CASSPSSGAQNTQYF,TRBJ2-3,TRBV5-1,TRBD2,few
TGTGCCAGCAGTTCGGGACTTAGCGGGAATGAGCAGTTCTTC,CASSSGLSGNEQFF,TRBJ2-1,TRBV12-3/TRBV12-4,TRBD2,NA
TGTGCCACCCCGGGACACTTTCCATCTAACTATGGCTACACCTTC,CATPGHFPSNYGYTF,TRBJ1-2,TRBV7-4,NA,few
TGTGCCAGCAGCGCCCGTACCCGGGACACCCTGCACTTT,CASSARTRDTLHF,TRBJ1-6,TRBV5-6,NA,few
TGTGCCAGCAGTCCCGGGACAGGGTTATGGTTTTACGAGCAGTACTTC,CASSPGTGLWFYEQYF,TRBJ2-7,TRBV6-1,TRBD1,NA
TGTGCCAGCAGCCGACTAGCGGGTGTCACAGATACGCAGTATTTT,CASSRLAGVTDTQYF,TRBJ2-3,TRBV6-4,TRBD2,few
TGCAGCGTTGCTTCGGAGACCCAGTACTTC,CSVASETQYF,TRBJ2-5,TRBV29-1,NA,few
TGTGCCAGCAGCCAAGAAAGAGCCTTTCTTTATGGCTACACCTTC,CASSQERAFLYGYTF,TRBJ1-2,TRBV4-2,NA,NA
TGTGCCAGCAGTTTTGGGGGAAGCACTGAAGCTTTCTTT,CASSFGGSTEAFF,TRBJ1-1,TRBV12-3/TRBV12-4,NA,NA